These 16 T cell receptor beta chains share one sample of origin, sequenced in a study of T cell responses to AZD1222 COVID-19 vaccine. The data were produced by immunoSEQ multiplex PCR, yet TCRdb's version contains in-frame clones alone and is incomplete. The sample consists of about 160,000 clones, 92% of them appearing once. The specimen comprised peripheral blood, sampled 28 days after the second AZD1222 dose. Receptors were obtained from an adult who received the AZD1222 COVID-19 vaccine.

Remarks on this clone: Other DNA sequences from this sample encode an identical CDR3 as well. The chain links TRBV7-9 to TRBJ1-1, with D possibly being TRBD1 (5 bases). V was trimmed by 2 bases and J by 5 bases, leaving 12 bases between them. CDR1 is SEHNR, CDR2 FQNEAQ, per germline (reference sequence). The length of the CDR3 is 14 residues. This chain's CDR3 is CASSLTGAGTEAFF. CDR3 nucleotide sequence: TGTGCCAGCAGCTTAACCGGGGCGGGTACTGAAGCTTTCTTT.

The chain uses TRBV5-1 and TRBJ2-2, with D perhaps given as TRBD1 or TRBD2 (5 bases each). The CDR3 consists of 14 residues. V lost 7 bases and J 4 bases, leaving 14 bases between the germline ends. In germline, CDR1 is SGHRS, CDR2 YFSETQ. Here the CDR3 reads CASSSRGATGELFF. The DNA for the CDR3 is TGCGCCAGCTCCTCAAGAGGGGCCACCGGGGAGCTGTTTTTT.

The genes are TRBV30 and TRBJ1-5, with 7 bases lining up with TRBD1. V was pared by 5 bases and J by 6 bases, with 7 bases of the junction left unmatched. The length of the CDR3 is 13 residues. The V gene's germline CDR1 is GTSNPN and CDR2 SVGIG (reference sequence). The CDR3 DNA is TGTGCCTGGCAAAACAGGGGCGGTCAGCCCCAGCATTTT. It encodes CAWQNRGGQPQHF.

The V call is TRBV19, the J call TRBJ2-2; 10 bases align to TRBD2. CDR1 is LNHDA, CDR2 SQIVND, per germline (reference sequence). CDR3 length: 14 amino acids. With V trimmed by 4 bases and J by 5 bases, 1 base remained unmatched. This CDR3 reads CASSTSGSTGELFF. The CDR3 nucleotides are TGTGCCAGTAGTACTAGCGGGAGTACCGGGGAGCTGTTTTTT. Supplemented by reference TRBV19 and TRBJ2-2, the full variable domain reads DGGITQSPKYLFRKEGQNVTLSCEQNLNHDAMYWYRQDPGQGLRLIYYSQIVNDFQKGDIAEGYSVSREKKESFPLTVTSAQKNPTAFYLCASSTSGSTGELFFGEGSRLTVL.

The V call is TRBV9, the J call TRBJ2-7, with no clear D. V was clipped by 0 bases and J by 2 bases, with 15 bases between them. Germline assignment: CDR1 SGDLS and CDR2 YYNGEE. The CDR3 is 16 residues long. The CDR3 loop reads CASSVGTGLIAYEQYF. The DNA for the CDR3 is TGTGCCAGCAGCGTAGGTACTGGGTTGATTGCCTACGAGCAGTACTTC.

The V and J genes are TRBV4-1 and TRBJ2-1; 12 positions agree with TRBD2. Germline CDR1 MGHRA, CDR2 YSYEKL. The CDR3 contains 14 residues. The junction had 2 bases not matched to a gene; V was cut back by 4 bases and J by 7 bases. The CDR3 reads CASSPTSGRNEQFF. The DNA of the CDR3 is TGCGCCAGCAGCCCGACTAGCGGGAGAAATGAGCAGTTCTTC.

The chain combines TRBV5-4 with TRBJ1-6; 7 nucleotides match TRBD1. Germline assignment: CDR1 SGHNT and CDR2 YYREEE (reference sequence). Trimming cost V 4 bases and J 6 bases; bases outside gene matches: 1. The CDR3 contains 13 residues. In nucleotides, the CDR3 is TGTGCCAGCAGCAGGGACAGTAATTCACCCCTCCACTTT. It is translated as CASSRDSNSPLHF.

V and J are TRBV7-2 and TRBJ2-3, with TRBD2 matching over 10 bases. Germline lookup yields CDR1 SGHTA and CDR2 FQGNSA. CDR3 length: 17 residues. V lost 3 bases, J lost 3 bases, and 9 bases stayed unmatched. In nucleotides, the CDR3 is TGTGCCAGCAGCTTCGGGGGAGCGGGAGGGTCTACAGATACGCAGTATTTT. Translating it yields CASSFGGAGGSTDTQYF.

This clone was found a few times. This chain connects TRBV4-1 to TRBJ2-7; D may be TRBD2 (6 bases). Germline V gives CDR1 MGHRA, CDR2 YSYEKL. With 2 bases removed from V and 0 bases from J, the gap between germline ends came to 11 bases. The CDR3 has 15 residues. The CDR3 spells CASSQFRGNSYEQYF. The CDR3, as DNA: TGCGCCAGCAGCCAATTTCGGGGGAACTCCTACGAGCAGTACTTC.

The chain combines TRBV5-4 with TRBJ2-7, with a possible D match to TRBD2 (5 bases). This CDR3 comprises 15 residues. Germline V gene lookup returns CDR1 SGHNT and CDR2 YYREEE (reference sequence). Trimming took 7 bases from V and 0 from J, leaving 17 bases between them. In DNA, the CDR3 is TGTGCCAGCGCCGTCGGGGTCCGTAGCTCCTACGAGCAGTACTTC. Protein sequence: CASAVGVRSSYEQYF.

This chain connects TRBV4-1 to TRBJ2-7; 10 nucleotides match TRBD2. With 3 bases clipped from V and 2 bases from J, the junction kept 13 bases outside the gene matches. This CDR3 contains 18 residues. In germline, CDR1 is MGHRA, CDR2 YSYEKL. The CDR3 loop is CASSHPGLARRGAYEQYF. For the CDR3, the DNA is TGCGCCAGCAGCCATCCGGGACTAGCGCGAAGGGGGGCCTACGAGCAGTACTTC.

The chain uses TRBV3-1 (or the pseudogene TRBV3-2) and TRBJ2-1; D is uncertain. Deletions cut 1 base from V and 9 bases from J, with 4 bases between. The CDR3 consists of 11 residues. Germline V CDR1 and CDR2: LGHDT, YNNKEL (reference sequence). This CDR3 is CASSQAGEQFF. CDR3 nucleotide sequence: TGTGCCAGCAGCCAAGCTGGTGAGCAGTTCTTC.

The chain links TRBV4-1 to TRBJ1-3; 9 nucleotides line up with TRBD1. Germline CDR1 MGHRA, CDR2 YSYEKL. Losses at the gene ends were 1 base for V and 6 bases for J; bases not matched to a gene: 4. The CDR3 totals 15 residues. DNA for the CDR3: TGCGCCAGCAGCCAAGGACAGGGGGGAGTAAACACCATATATTTT. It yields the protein CASSQGQGGVNTIYF.

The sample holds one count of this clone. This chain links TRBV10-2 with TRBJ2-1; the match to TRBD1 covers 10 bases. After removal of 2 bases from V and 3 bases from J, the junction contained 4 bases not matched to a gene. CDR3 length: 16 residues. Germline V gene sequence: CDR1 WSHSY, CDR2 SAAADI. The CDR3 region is CASSELTGGVYNEQFF. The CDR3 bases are TGCGCCAGCAGTGAGCTGACAGGGGGCGTCTACAATGAGCAGTTCTTC.

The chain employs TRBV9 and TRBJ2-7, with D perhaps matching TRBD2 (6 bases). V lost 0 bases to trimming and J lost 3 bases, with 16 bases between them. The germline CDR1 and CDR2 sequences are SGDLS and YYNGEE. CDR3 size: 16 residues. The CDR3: CASSVGGGGNLYEQYF. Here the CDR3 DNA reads TGTGCCAGCAGCGTAGGGGGAGGCGGGAACCTCTACGAGCAGTACTTC.

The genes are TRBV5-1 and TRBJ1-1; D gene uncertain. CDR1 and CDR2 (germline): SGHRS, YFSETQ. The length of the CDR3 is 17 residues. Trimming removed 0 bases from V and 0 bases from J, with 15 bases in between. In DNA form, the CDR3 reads TGCGCCAGCAGCTTGGGGTCGTCGTCGATCATGAACACTGAAGCTTTCTTT. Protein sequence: CASSLGSSSIMNTEAFF.